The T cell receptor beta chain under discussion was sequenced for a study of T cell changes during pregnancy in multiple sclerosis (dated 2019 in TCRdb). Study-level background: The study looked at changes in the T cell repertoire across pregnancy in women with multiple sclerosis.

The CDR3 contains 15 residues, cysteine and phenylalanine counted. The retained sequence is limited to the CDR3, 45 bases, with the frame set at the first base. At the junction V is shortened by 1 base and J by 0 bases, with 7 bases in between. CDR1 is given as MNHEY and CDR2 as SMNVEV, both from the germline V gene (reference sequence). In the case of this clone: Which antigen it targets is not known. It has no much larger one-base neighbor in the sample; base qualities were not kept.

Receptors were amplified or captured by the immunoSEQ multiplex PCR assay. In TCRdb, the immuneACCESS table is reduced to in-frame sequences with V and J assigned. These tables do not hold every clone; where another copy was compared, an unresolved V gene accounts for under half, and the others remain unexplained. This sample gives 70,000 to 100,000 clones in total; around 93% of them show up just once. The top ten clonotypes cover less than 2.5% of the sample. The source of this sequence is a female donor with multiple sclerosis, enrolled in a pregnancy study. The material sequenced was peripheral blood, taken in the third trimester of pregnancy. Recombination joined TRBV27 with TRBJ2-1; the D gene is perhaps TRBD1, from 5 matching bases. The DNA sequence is TGTGCCAGCAGTTTATACAGGAGCTCCTACAATGAGCAGTTCTTC. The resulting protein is CASSLYRSSYNEQFF.